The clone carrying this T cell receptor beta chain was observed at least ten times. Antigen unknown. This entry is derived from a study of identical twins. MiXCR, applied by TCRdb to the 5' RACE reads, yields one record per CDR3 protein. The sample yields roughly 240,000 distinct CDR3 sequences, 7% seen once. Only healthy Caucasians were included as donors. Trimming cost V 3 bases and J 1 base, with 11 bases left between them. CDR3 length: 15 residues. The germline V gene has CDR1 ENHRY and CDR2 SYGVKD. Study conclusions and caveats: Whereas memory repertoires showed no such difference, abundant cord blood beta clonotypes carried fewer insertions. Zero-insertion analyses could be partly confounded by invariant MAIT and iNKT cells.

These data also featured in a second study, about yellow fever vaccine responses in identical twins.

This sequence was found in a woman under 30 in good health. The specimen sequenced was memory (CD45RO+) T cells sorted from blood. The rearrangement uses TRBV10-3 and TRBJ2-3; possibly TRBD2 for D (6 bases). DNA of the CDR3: TGTGCCATCAGTGACTCGTGGGGGGGCACAGATACGCAGTATTTT. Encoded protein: CAISDSWGGTDTQYF.